Below, 12 T cell receptor beta chains from the same sample are listed, as sequenced in a study of shared clonotypes between healthy human individuals (TCRdb year 2020). The library was generated by the immunoSEQ multiplex PCR assay. TCRdb retrieved this table from immuneACCESS and kept in-frame rearrangements only. Not all clones are present; in checked studies, unresolved V genes account for under half, and no reason is known for the remainder. This sample lists 750,000 to 1,000,000 clones; 85% to 95% were detected once. More than 20% of the sample is held by the ten biggest clonotypes. For the CD8 naive samples, CD45RO-negative cells were positively selected for CCR7, yielding a CD45RA+CCR7+ population from which TemRA cells were excluded. The source material was naive CD8+ T cells sorted from blood. Taken with the paper, the label for cell subset or site translates to: CD45RA+CCR7+. These TCRs come from a man aged 30 to 39 in good health.

The chain employs TRBV2 and TRBJ2-7, with D unclear. Trimming pared 5 bases from V and 0 bases from J, leaving 17 bases between. This CDR3 has 16 amino acids. Germline assignment: CDR1 SNHLY and CDR2 FYNNEI. CDR3 sequence reads: CASSSFKLAASYEQYF. DNA of the CDR3: TGTGCCAGCAGTTCTTTTAAGTTGGCTGCCTCCTACGAGCAGTACTTC.

This clone was seen once. The chain is built from TRBV6-5 and TRBJ2-4, with no clear D. From germline, CDR1 is MNHEY and CDR2 SVGAGI. V was clipped by 4 bases and J by 9 bases, with 7 bases between them. The CDR3 loop spans 11 amino acids. CDR3 protein: CASSLKGIQYF. For the CDR3, the DNA is TGTGCCAGCAGTTTAAAGGGCATTCAGTACTTC.

V and J are TRBV27 and TRBJ2-7; 9 nucleotides align to TRBD1. Germline V gene lookup returns CDR1 MNHEY and CDR2 SMNVEV (reference sequence). V lost 5 bases to trimming and J lost 2 bases; unmatched junction nucleotides: 7. This CDR3 has 15 residues. This CDR3 reads CASSLGQGFPYEQYF. CDR3 in DNA: TGTGCCAGCAGTCTTGGACAGGGGTTCCCCTACGAGCAGTACTTC.

This chain uses TRBV9 with TRBJ2-3; a weak D match, TRBD2 (6 bases). CDR1 is SGDLS, CDR2 YYNGEE, per germline. The CDR3 length is 15 residues. Deletions cut 0 bases from V and 2 bases from J, with 10 bases between. The CDR3 here is CASSVAGVITDTQYF. In DNA form, the CDR3 reads TGTGCCAGCAGCGTAGCGGGAGTAATCACAGATACGCAGTATTTT.

The chain couples TRBV29-1 to TRBJ2-6; 7 nucleotides align to TRBD1. The trim removed 5 bases at V and 2 bases at J, leaving 0 bases unmatched. The V gene's germline CDR1 is SQVTM and CDR2 ANQGSEA. The CDR3 has 13 amino acids. The CDR3 reads CSVQGAGANVLTF. CDR3 nucleotide sequence: TGCAGCGTTCAGGGGGCTGGGGCCAACGTCCTGACTTTC.

The V and J genes are TRBV7-9 and TRBJ2-1; 8 nucleotides match TRBD2. The trim removed 1 base at V and 3 bases at J, leaving 8 bases unmatched. CDR3 length equals 17 residues. The V gene's germline CDR1 is SEHNR and CDR2 FQNEAQ (reference sequence). Here the CDR3 reads CASSLGQLAELYNEQFF. For the CDR3, the DNA is TGTGCCAGCAGCTTAGGACAACTAGCGGAACTCTACAATGAGCAGTTCTTC. The variable domain in full, completed from reference TRBV7-9 and TRBJ2-1, reads DTGVSQNPRHKITKRGQNVTFRCDPISEHNRLYWYRQTLGQGPEFLTYFQNEAQLEKSRLLSDRFSAERPKGSFSTLEIQRTEQGDSAMYLCASSLGQLAELYNEQFFGPGTRLTVL.

As concerns this clone: Other nucleotide sequences in the sample specify the same CDR3. The chain employs TRBV28 and TRBJ2-1, with D unresolved. This CDR3 is built from 10 residues. The germline CDR1 and CDR2 sequences are MDHEN and SYDVKM. Trimming removed 6 bases from V and 6 bases from J, with 3 bases in between. DNA for the CDR3: TGTGCCAGCAGCTCCAATGAGCAGTTCTTC. It encodes CASSSNEQFF.

CDR3 coding DNA: TGTGCCAGCGAGGGAGAAACCGGGACTCTAGGGGGAGAGACCCAGTACTTC. As protein: CASEGETGTLGGETQYF. The chain employs TRBV28 and TRBJ2-5; D possibly matches TRBD1 or TRBD2 (6 bases each). From germline, CDR1 is MDHEN and CDR2 SYDVKM. V was clipped by 8 bases and J by 4 bases, with 26 bases between them. The CDR3 totals 17 residues.

The rearrangement joins TRBV4-1 to TRBJ2-7; D is possibly TRBD1 (6 bases). Trimming took off 2 bases at V and 2 bases at J, with 13 bases between the two ends. This CDR3 has 15 residues. Looked up from germline, CDR1 is MGHRA and CDR2 is YSYEKL. The CDR3 region is CASSQIPQGPYEQYF. As DNA, the CDR3 is TGCGCCAGCAGCCAAATTCCCCAGGGGCCCTACGAGCAGTACTTC.

J is TRBJ1-5 and V is TRBV4-1; 8 nucleotides line up with TRBD1. The CDR3 is made up of 15 amino acids. Germline V gene sequence: CDR1 MGHRA, CDR2 YSYEKL. V lost 2 bases and J lost 6; bases outside the gene matches: 6. The CDR3: CASSQRTGNGQPQHF. The CDR3 region has the DNA TGCGCCAGCAGCCAAAGGACAGGGAATGGTCAGCCCCAGCATTTT.

This rearrangement joins TRBV2 to TRBJ2-2; D gene uncertain. The V gene lost 2 bases and the J gene lost 0 bases, with 7 bases spanning the gap. This CDR3 is built from 15 residues. Germline CDR1 reads SNHLY; CDR2 reads FYNNEI. The CDR3 coding sequence is TGTGCCAGCAGTGAATCTAGGGCGAACACCGGGGAGCTGTTTTTT. This encodes CASSESRANTGELFF.

This clone has more than one count but fewer than ten. The V gene is TRBV28, the J gene TRBJ2-7, with 11 nucleotides matching TRBD2. CDR3 length: 16 amino acids. Germline V CDR1 and CDR2: MDHEN, SYDVKM. Trimming at V came to 5 bases and at J to 3 bases, leaving 9 bases not matched to a gene. The DNA for the CDR3 is TGTGCCAGCAGTACCCAAACTAGCGGGAGTATCTACGAGCAGTACTTC. This sequence encodes CASSTQTSGSIYEQYF.